This T cell receptor (beta chain) was identified during a study of blood T cells in healthy people across ages. Broader study findings: Age showed a roughly linear inverse relationship with TCR beta diversity per million T cells.

The use of a sample-barcoded 5' primer and a J-beta primer mix characterized a second PCR of about 7 to 12 cycles. TCRdb re-called the 5' RACE reads through MiXCR, storing one row per CDR3 protein. The table shows hundreds of thousands of distinct CDR3 sequences, with roughly 60% occurring only once. CDR3 length equals 16 residues. The V end was cut by 0 bases, the J end by 4 bases, with 12 bases between. Germline V gene sequence: CDR1 KGHSH, CDR2 LQKENI. Notes on this clonotype: Its matching antigen is unknown.

The chain uses TRBV18 and TRBJ2-2, with D hard to call. The sample consisted of blood. The origin of this receptor is a man younger than 40 in good health. CDR3 residues: CASSPPSYGVTGELFF. As DNA, the CDR3 is TGTGCCAGCTCACCACCGTCATATGGAGTCACCGGGGAGCTGTTTTTT.